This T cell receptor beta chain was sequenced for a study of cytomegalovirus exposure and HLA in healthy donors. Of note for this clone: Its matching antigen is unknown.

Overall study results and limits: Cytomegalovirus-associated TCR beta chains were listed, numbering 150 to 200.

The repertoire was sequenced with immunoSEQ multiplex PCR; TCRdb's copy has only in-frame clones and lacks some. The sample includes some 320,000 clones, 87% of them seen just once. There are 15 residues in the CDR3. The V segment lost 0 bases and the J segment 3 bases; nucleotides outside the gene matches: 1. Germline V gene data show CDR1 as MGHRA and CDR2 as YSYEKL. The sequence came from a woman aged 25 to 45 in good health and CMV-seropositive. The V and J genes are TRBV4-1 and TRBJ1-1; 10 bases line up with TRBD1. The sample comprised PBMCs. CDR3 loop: CASSQETGGDTEAFF. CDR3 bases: TGCGCCAGCAGCCAAGAGACAGGGGGCGACACTGAAGCTTTCTTT.